This T cell receptor (beta chain) was documented in a study of T cell responses to AZD1222 COVID-19 vaccine. The table came from immunoSEQ multiplex PCR; TCRdb's copy has only in-frame clones and leaves some out. The sample consists of some 100,000 clones, more than 85% of them appearing once. The CDR3 has 13 amino acids. V dropped 5 bases and J dropped 4 bases, with 11 bases sitting between them. Germline CDR1 reads LGHDT; CDR2 reads YNNKEL (reference sequence). The origin of this receptor is an adult who received the AZD1222 COVID-19 vaccine. This chain uses TRBV3-1 (or the pseudogene TRBV3-2) with TRBJ1-2, with D possibly being TRBD1 (5 bases). This sample comprised peripheral blood, obtained 28 days after the second AZD1222 dose. CDR3 sequence reads: CASSARGTYGYTF. As DNA, the CDR3 is TGTGCCAGCAGCGCGAGGGGAACCTATGGCTACACCTTC.